These 8 T cell receptor beta chains originate from one sample sequenced in a study of T cell repertoires in cytomegalovirus infection. These receptors are not linked to any known antigen. One entry per CDR3 protein, called by TCRdb with MiXCR from the reads. The sample records about 770,000 distinct CDR3 sequences, approximately 32% being singletons. Specimen: cultured CD8+ T cells from PBMCs, collected from culture after CMV antigen stimulation. The receptors come from a human donor in good health (CMV status not recorded). Some clones in this sample may be carry-over from other donors' samples.

This clonotype was picked up a small number of times. The rearrangement links TRBV5-1 to TRBJ1-3; D uncertain. Germline values: CDR1 SGHRS, CDR2 YFSETQ. The V end was cut by 2 bases, the J end by 0 bases, with 9 bases between. CDR3 length equals 15 residues. CDR3 protein: CASSFESPSGNTIYF. The CDR3 DNA follows: TGCGCCAGCAGCTTCGAGAGTCCCTCTGGAAACACCATATATTTT.

The chain couples TRBV15 to TRBJ2-7; D call uncertain. The CDR3 covers 14 residues. Between the trimmed V and J ends, which lost 5 bases and 0 bases, there was a span of 11 bases. Germline lookup yields CDR1 LNHNV and CDR2 YYDKDF (reference sequence). Written as DNA, the CDR3 is TGTGCCACCAGCCTTACATTCAGCTCCTACGAGCAGTACTTC. This gives the protein CATSLTFSSYEQYF. The full variable domain, completed using reference TRBV15 and TRBJ2-7, is DAMVIQNPRYQVTQFGKPVTLSCSQTLNHNVMYWYQQKSSQAPKLLFHYYDKDFNNEADTPDNFQSRRPNTSFCFLDIRSPGLGDTAMYLCATSLTFSSYEQYFGPGTRLTVT.

This clonotype has just a few counts. The chain joins TRBV6-5 to TRBJ2-7, with TRBD1 matching 7 bases. CDR3 length: 13 amino acids. Germline CDR1 reads MNHEY; CDR2 reads SVGAGI. The junction had 2 bases not matched to a gene; V was cut back by 0 bases and J by 6 bases. This chain's CDR3 is CASSYSGGSEQYV. The CDR3, as DNA: TGTGCCAGCAGTTACTCAGGGGGCAGCGAGCAGTACGTC.

The count of this clonotype is one. DNA of the CDR3: TGTGCCAGCCGGTGGGGCGGGTTAAGCTCCTATAATTCACCCCTCCACTTT. It translates to CASRWGGLSSYNSPLHF. The chain combines TRBV2 with TRBJ1-6; possibly TRBD1 for D (5 bases). The germline V gene encodes CDR1 SNHLY and CDR2 FYNNEI. The V and J ends lost 8 bases and 0 bases respectively, with 17 bases between them. The CDR3 runs to 17 residues.

This clonotype was counted only a few times. This chain uses TRBV9 with TRBJ2-3; D possibly matches TRBD1 or TRBD2 (5 bases each). The germline V and J ends were trimmed by 0 bases and 1 base, with 12 bases remaining between them. The CDR3 loop spans 16 amino acids. Per germline, CDR1 SGDLS and CDR2 YYNGEE. The CDR3 region is CASSVVGGLGTDTQYF. The CDR3 nucleotides read TGTGCCAGCAGCGTAGTTGGGGGATTAGGCACAGATACGCAGTATTTT.

The gene calls are TRBV4-1 and TRBJ1-1, with D unclear. The CDR3 sequence is 16 residues long. V gave up 5 bases and J gave up 3 bases, with 19 bases separating them. CDR1 is MGHRA, CDR2 YSYEKL, per germline. The CDR3 region has the DNA TGCGCCAGCAGCGCCGAACCTCCCCTTGGTTACACTGAAGCTTTCTTT. This translates into CASSAEPPLGYTEAFF.

This clonotype appeared many times. The chain employs TRBV7-9 and TRBJ2-7; weak D call: TRBD1 (6 bases). Trimming removed 5 bases at V and 1 base at J, with 6 bases between. This CDR3 has 12 amino acids. CDR1 is SEHNR and CDR2 is FQNEAQ in the germline V gene (reference sequence). The CDR3 sequence: CASSQGSYEQYV. For the CDR3, the DNA is TGTGCCAGCAGCCAGGGGTCCTACGAGCAGTACGTC.

This clonotype was observed a few times. The chain carries TRBV9 and TRBJ1-2; TRBD1 matches at 10 bases. Trimming removed 4 bases from V and 8 bases from J; junction bases left unmatched: 14. This CDR3 region has 16 residues. Germline V gene lookup returns CDR1 SGDLS and CDR2 YYNGEE. CDR3 coding DNA: TGTGCCAGCAGCCCCCCTCAGCGGGACAGGGGAGGAGGCTACACCTTC. Translating gives CASSPPQRDRGGGYTF.